This is a list of T cell receptor beta chains from one sample in a study of cytomegalovirus exposure and HLA in healthy donors. Sequenced by immunoSEQ multiplex PCR; TCRdb stores in-frame clones only, minus some. The sample yields 130,000 or so clones, approximately 71% seen once. The specimen sequenced was PBMCs. Receptors originate from a man aged 35 to 55 in good health and CMV-seronegative. Each CDR3 is given with its conserved first and last residue. The order of the fields is J gene, clone size, D gene, V gene, CDR3 protein, CDR3 DNA. A D gene is named only where the DNA matches it firmly. Some rows mark clone size as missing; the rest say once, few, many or name a class of expanded clone.

>TRBJ1-1|NA|NA|TRBV7-2
CASSMRLRNTEAFF
TGTGCCAGCAGCATGAGACTGCGGAACACTGAAGCTTTCTTT
>TRBJ2-1|NA|TRBD2|TRBV4-3
CASSQDTSGGLGMQFF
TGCGCCAGCAGCCAAGATACTAGCGGGGGGTTAGGTATGCAGTTCTTC
>TRBJ2-6|NA|NA|TRBV29-1
CSVGGPKGAGANVLTF
TGCAGCGTTGGTGGTCCTAAGGGGGCTGGGGCCAACGTCCTGACTTTC
>TRBJ1-5|NA|TRBD1|TRBV29-1
CSLFRTGGGQPQHF
TGCAGCTTGTTCCGGACAGGGGGAGGTCAGCCCCAGCATTTT
>TRBJ2-7|few|TRBD1|TRBV4-1
CASSQSTGPAGEQYF
TGCGCCAGCAGCCAGTCGACAGGGCCGGCTGGCGAGCAGTACTTC
>TRBJ1-3|NA|NA|TRBV7-2
CASSLMADTIYF
TGTGCCAGCAGCCTAATGGCGGACACCATATATTTT
>TRBJ2-5|NA|NA|TRBV19
CASSSTAGLWETQYF
TGTGCCAGTAGTTCTACGGCAGGGTTATGGGAGACCCAGTACTTC
>TRBJ2-3|NA|TRBD1|TRBV9
CASSARQGTQYF
TGTGCCAGCAGCGCGCGACAGGGTACGCAGTATTTT
>TRBJ2-5|NA|NA|TRBV21-1
CASRRHRGLEETQYF
TGTGCCAGCAGGCGTCACAGGGGGCTGGAGGAGACCCAGTACTTC
>TRBJ1-5|once|NA|TRBV5-6
CASSSGRGSVGPQHF
TGTGCCAGCAGCTCGGGGAGGGGGTCTGTTGGGCCCCAGCATTTT
>TRBJ1-2|NA|TRBD1|TRBV5-1
CASSPSPGTGTGYTF
TGCGCCAGCAGCCCGAGTCCCGGGACAGGGACCGGCTACACCTTC
>TRBJ1-6|NA|TRBD1|TRBV6-5
CASRLDRENSPLHF
TGTGCCAGTAGACTGGACAGGGAAAATTCACCCCTCCACTTT
>TRBJ1-1|NA|TRBD1|TRBV7-8
CASSKGGLTGGEAFF
TGTGCCAGCAGCAAAGGGGGCCTGACAGGGGGCGAAGCTTTCTTT
>TRBJ2-3|NA|TRBD1|TRBV15
CATSKGQGTDTQYF
TGTGCCACCAGCAAAGGACAGGGGACAGATACGCAGTATTTT
>TRBJ1-2|NA|TRBD1|TRBV28
CATQGGQGYGYTF
TGTGCCACCCAGGGGGGACAGGGGTATGGCTACACCTTC
>TRBJ2-2|once|TRBD2|TRBV6-5
CASLAGGPTGELFF
TGTGCCAGCTTAGCGGGGGGGCCAACCGGGGAGCTGTTTTTT
>TRBJ2-3|few|NA|TRBV5-1
CASSRTELTDTQYF
TGCGCCAGCAGCCGGACAGAGCTAACAGATACGCAGTATTTT
>TRBJ1-5|NA|TRBD1|TRBV19
CASSVQPRRTGYDQPQHF
TGTGCCAGTAGTGTCCAACCCCGAAGGACAGGGTACGATCAGCCCCAGCATTTT
>TRBJ1-1|NA|NA|TRBV18
CASSPLQDRAQVNTEAFF
TGTGCCAGCTCACCCCTTCAGGACAGAGCCCAGGTGAACACTGAAGCTTTCTTT
>TRBJ2-2|NA|NA|TRBV7-7
CASSPLSGNTGELFF
TGTGCCAGCAGCCCTCTGTCGGGGAACACCGGGGAGCTGTTTTTT
>TRBJ2-2|NA|NA|TRBV14
CASSQLNTGELFF
TGTGCCAGCAGCCAACTTAACACCGGGGAGCTGTTTTTT
>TRBJ2-1|NA|NA|TRBV27
CASSLSSGAGDNEQFF
TGTGCCAGCAGTTTATCATCCGGGGCAGGGGACAATGAGCAGTTCTTC
>TRBJ1-1|NA|NA|TRBV6-6
CASSYSKDKSATEAFF
TGTGCCAGCAGTTACTCTAAGGACAAGTCGGCGACTGAAGCTTTCTTT
>TRBJ1-1|few|TRBD1|TRBV5-1
CASSLGTGGTEAFF
TGCGCCAGCAGCTTGGGGACAGGCGGGACTGAAGCTTTCTTT
>TRBJ1-1|NA|NA|TRBV7-9
CASSKEGGQGTFF
TGTGCCAGCAGCAAAGAGGGGGGGCAGGGGACTTTCTTT
>TRBJ1-6|NA|TRBD1|TRBV10-3
CAISDSGQGYNSPLHF
TGTGCCATCAGTGACTCGGGACAGGGTTATAATTCACCCCTCCACTTT
>TRBJ1-5|NA|NA|TRBV2
CASSEGWGTYQPQHF
TGTGCCAGCAGTGAAGGGTGGGGCACTTATCAGCCCCAGCATTTT
>TRBJ1-4|NA|NA|TRBV5-3
CARSPPLTTGAEKLFF
TGTGCCAGAAGCCCCCCCCTAACGACAGGCGCTGAAAAACTGTTTTTT
>TRBJ2-7|NA|TRBD2|TRBV19
CASSMTSGGSYEQYF
TGTGCCAGTAGTATGACTAGCGGGGGCTCCTACGAGCAGTACTTC
>TRBJ1-5|NA|NA|TRBV28
CASSAQIHRPQHF
TGTGCCAGCAGCGCCCAGATTCATCGGCCCCAGCATTTT
>TRBJ1-4|NA|TRBD1|TRBV7-6
CASSLNRGTNEKLFF
TGTGCCAGCAGCTTAAACAGGGGTACTAATGAAAAACTGTTTTTT
>TRBJ1-5|NA|TRBD1|TRBV27
CASSLLTGHNQPQHF
TGTGCCAGCAGTTTACTGACAGGGCACAATCAGCCCCAGCATTTT
>TRBJ1-4|NA|TRBD1|TRBV18
CASSSTGAGEKLFF
TGTGCCAGCTCATCGACAGGGGCCGGGGAAAAACTGTTTTTT
>TRBJ1-1|NA|NA|TRBV6-1
CASSDHRAVPPEAFF
TGTGCCAGCAGCGATCACAGGGCTGTTCCGCCTGAAGCTTTCTTT
>TRBJ1-6|NA|TRBD1|TRBV2
CASSSATGGSPLHF
TGTGCCAGCAGTTCAGCGACAGGGGGTTCACCCCTCCACTTT